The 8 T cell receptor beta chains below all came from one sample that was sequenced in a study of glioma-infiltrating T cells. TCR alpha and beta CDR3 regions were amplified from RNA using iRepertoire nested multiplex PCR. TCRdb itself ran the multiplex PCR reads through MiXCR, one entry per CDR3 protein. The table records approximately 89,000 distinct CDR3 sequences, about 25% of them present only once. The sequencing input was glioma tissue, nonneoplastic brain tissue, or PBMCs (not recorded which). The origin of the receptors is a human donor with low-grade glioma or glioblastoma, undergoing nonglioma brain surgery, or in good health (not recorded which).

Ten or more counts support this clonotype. The CDR3 region has the DNA TGTGCCAGCAGCCAAGATGGAGCGGGGGGCTACGAGCAGTACTTC. Translation gives CASSQDGAGGYEQYF. The rearrangement links TRBV4-2 to TRBJ2-7, with 9 bases that match TRBD2. The CDR3 covers 15 residues. Germline loops: CDR1 LGHNA, CDR2 YNFKEQ. With V trimmed by 0 bases and J by 3 bases, 3 bases remained unmatched.

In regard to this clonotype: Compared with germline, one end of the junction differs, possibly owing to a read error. The CDR3 sequence is CASSVQGIRETLYF. In DNA form, the CDR3 reads TGTGCCAGCAGTGTACAGGGGATAAGAGAGACCCTGTACTTC. This chain links TRBV2 with TRBJ2-5; 7 bases fit TRBD1. This CDR3 contains 14 residues. CDR1 and CDR2 from the germline V gene are SNHLY and FYNNEI. The variable domain in full, with the rest retrieved from reference TRBV2 and TRBJ2-5, is EPEVTQTPSHQVTQMGQEVILRCVPISNHLYFYWYRQILGQKVEFLVSFYNNEISEKSEIFDDQFSVERPDGSNFTLKIRSTKLEDSAMYFCASSVQGIRETLYFGPGTRLLVL.

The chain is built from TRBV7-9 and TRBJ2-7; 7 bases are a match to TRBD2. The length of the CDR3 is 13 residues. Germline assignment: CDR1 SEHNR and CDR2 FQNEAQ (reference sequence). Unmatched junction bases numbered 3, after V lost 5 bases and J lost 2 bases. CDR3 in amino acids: CASSLSGPYEQYF. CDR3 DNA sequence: TGTGCCAGCAGCCTTAGCGGGCCCTACGAGCAGTACTTC.

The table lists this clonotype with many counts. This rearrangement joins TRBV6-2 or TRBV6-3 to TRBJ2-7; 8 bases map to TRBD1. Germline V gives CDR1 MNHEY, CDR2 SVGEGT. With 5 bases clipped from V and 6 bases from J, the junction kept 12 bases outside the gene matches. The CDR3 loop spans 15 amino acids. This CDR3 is CASSTRTGLKGEQYF. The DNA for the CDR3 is TGTGCCAGCAGTACCCGGACAGGGCTGAAGGGCGAGCAGTACTTC.

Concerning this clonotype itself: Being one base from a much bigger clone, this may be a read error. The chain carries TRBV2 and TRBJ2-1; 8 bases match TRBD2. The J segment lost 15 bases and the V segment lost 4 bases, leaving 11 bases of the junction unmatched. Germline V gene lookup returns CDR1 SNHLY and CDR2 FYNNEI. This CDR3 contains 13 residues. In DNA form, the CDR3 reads TGTGCCAGCAGTGTAGGTAGTAGCGGGGTTAGGTTCTTC. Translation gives CASSVGSSGVRFF.

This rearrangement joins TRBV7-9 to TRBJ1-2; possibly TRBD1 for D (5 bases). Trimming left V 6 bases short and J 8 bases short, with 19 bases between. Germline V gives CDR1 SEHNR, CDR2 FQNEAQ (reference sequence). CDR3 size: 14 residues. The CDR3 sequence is CASRHAGPGEGYTF. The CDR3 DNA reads TGTGCCAGCAGACACGCGGGGCCAGGCGAGGGCTACACCTTC.

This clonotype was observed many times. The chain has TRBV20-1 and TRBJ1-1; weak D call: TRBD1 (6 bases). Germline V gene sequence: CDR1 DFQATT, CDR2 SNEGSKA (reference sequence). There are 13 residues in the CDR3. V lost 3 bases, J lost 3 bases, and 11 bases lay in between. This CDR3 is CSARSQGHTEAFF. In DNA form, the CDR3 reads TGCAGTGCTAGGAGTCAGGGGCACACTGAAGCTTTCTTT.

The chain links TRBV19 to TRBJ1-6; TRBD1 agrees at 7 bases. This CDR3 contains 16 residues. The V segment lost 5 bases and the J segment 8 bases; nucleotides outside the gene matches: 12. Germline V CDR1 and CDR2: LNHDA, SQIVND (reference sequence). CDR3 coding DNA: TGTGCCAGTAGTGAAGCGACAGGGATTTTGGATTCACCCCTCCACTTT. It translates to CASSEATGILDSPLHF.